This TCR beta chain originates from a study of identical twins. A template switching step contributed a universal primer site, while unique molecular identifiers were present in the cDNA. TCRdb called the 5' RACE reads again in MiXCR, with one record for every CDR3 protein. The sample has about 810,000 distinct CDR3 sequences, 9% to 15% seen once. The CDR3 is 11 residues long. V gave up 6 bases and J gave up 4 bases, with 5 bases separating them. The germline gives CDR1 SGHRS, CDR2 YFSETQ. This clonotype was detected ten times or more. A further study also used this sample, focusing on yellow fever vaccine responses in identical twins. Turning to that study: Reportedly, the response of twins' T cells to the vaccine seemed partly convergent, partly personalized.

The rearrangement links TRBV5-1 to TRBJ2-1; D remains ambiguous. This TCR derives from a woman aged 18-29 years in good health. What was sequenced was PBMCs. CDR3 region: CASTLYNEQFF. In DNA form, the CDR3 reads TGCGCCAGCACCTTATACAATGAGCAGTTCTTC.